This TCR beta chain came from a study of Ad26.COV2.S vaccination and SARS-CoV-2 variants listed by TCRdb under 2021. As for the study more broadly: Donors in the vaccine arm were drawn from COV1001, a phase I-IIa trial of Ad26.COV2.S in healthy adults that was multicentre, randomized, double-blind and placebo-controlled. Investigators remained blinded to trial group allocation during experiments and outcome assessment. TCRbeta repertoire sequencing was used to assess the specificity and breadth of SARS-CoV-2-reactive T cell receptors after Ad26.COV2.S vaccination. Trial participants were randomized into five groups of five, in which low-dose or high-dose Ad26.COV2.S was given once or twice, or placebo was given on both occasions. Ad26.COV2.S was administered intramuscularly at a dose of 5x10^10 or 1x10^11 viral particles, either as one shot or as two shots given 56 days apart. A total of approximately 30 samples were included in the TCR-sequenced set, comprising roughly 19 Ad26.COV2.S vaccine recipients, 5 placebo recipients and 8 SARS-CoV-2 convalescent individuals. Findings and caveats that apply to the study as a whole: Comparable non-spike TCR breadth was observed between vaccine and placebo recipients, consistent with only spike being contained in the vaccine. Higher spike-specific TCR breadth was observed in Ad26.COV2.S recipients than in placebo recipients (P = 0.0014). After vaccination, substantial breadth of spike-specific CD8+ and CD4+ T cell responses was reported. Comparing responses between vaccine doses or regimens was not something the study was powered to do. According to the authors, total T cell responses may have been underestimated by the TCR breadth and depth analyses.

With respect to this clone: It has no known antigen specificity. No base-level quality is on record; no much larger clone is a single base apart.

The immunoSEQ Assay was used to sequence TCRbeta CDR3 regions. After extraction, genomic DNA underwent amplification by bias-controlled multiplex PCR, followed by high-throughput sequencing. The source study handled its data this way. To quantify the absolute abundance of every unique TCRbeta CDR3 region, sequences were collapsed and filtered. T cell fraction was estimated by normalizing TCRbeta template counts to usable DNA, with usable DNA measured through amplification of reference genes found in all nucleated cells. Repertoire TCRs were annotated as SARS-CoV-2-specific when V gene, CDR3 amino acid sequence and J gene were exactly matched to a known reactive TCR set. The reference SARS-CoV-2 TCR set came from MIRA and was filtered for enrichment in COVID-19-positive ImmuneCODE repertoires, removing public or cross-reactive TCRs. Based on the MIRA antigens, annotated TCRs were further analysed at the level of specific ORF or position within ORF. Breadth was defined as the number of annotated unique rearrangements divided by the total number of unique productive rearrangements, and depth was defined as the summed frequency of the annotated unique rearrangements. Two-sided Wilcoxon rank-sum tests were used to compare TCR breadth between groups. Not all clones reach the TCRdb copy of this immuneACCESS table, which keeps in-frame sequences only. Checked studies attribute under half of the gap to unresolved V genes and leave the rest unexplained. V and J calls and clone size are as listed in that table; D and trimming were resolved from the DNA. This sample lists approximately 480,000 clones; around 90% were detected once. In total, the top ten clones hold around 13% of the sample.

Per the germline V gene (reference sequence), LGHDT is the CDR1 and YNNKEL is the CDR2. Cut back by 4 bases and 7 bases, the V and J ends lie 11 bases apart. The CDR3, cysteine through phenylalanine, is 14 amino acids long. Only the CDR3 DNA stays, 42 bases, in frame from base 1. Per the publication, the treatment or condition label means: roughly 20 received Ad26.COV2.S at low or high dose, single or two shots; roughly five received placebo; per-sample allocation not given. Repertoires of vaccine and placebo recipients were sequenced from samples taken on day 63 after the first injection. Between 29 July and 7 August 2020, Cohort 1b enrolled some 25 adults aged 18-55 years at one site in Boston, USA. As a vaccine, Ad26.COV2.S was a replication-incompetent adenovirus type 26 vector that expressed a prefusion-stabilized SARS-CoV-2 spike protein derived from the original Wuhan strain.

The clonotype was recovered from a person aged 18-65 years who received the Ad26.COV2.S COVID-19 vaccine or a placebo. The sequencing here drew on peripheral blood, taken in a trial of Ad26.COV2.S vaccine versus placebo. Recombination connected TRBV3-1 (or the pseudogene TRBV3-2) to TRBJ1-6; the D region possibly corresponds to TRBD1 (5 bases align). The DNA sequence follows: TGTGCCAGCAGCCCTACAGGAAAAAATTCACCCCTCCACTTT. This is translated as CASSPTGKNSPLHF.